A single sample is the source of the 5 T cell receptor beta chains below, sequenced in a study of T-cell reconstitution after alpha-beta-depleted transplantation in children (dated by TCRdb to the mid-2010s). The library was obtained by PCR. The sequencer was an Illumina HiSeq 2500. TCR libraries were prepared with molecular barcoding, using unique molecular identifiers to normalize TCRbeta repertoire quantification. TCRdb reanalyzed the raw reads on its own, using fastp at Q25 for trimming and MiXCR for clone calling, and kept in-frame beta chains. Identical CDR3 proteins give one entry, which carries the most common genes and DNA. Here the sample has about 240,000 distinct CDR3 sequences; more than 20% occur a single time. Together, the top ten hold more than 2% of the sample. In light of the paper, this sample's treatment or condition label describes: allogeneic hematopoietic cell transplantation with graft depleted of TCRalphabeta T cells and CD19 B cells.

The material was PBMCs, obtained before TCRalphabeta/CD19-depleted stem cell transplant. The receptors here all came from a girl under 10 years old with Fanconi anemia, due to receive a stem cell transplant.

This clonotype has a count of ten or more. This chain links TRBV12-3 or TRBV12-4 with TRBJ2-1, with 10 bases that match TRBD2. V lost 5 bases to trimming and J lost 4 bases; unmatched junction nucleotides: 8. This CDR3 comprises 16 residues. The CDR3 protein is CASSEERLAGYNEQFF. DNA of the CDR3: TGTGCCAGCAGTGAGGAACGACTAGCGGGTTACAATGAGCAGTTCTTC.

This clonotype has only a few counts. The chain links TRBV18 to TRBJ2-3; the match to TRBD2 covers 12 bases. Germline V CDR1 and CDR2: KGHSH, LQKENI. With V trimmed by 0 bases and J by 0 bases, 4 bases remained unmatched. The CDR3 contains 18 residues. Written as DNA, the CDR3 is TGTGCCAGCTCACCACCTCGGACTAGCGGGGCAAGCACAGATACGCAGTATTTT. This gives the protein CASSPPRTSGASTDTQYF.

The chain carries TRBV20-1 and TRBJ2-5; 13 bases align to TRBD2. The CDR3 loop spans 14 amino acids. V was clipped by 6 bases and J by 5 bases; unmatched bases: 6. The V gene's germline CDR1 is DFQATT and CDR2 SNEGSKA (reference sequence). The CDR3 loop reads CSASTSGGMETQYF. CDR3 in DNA: TGCAGTGCCTCGACTAGCGGGGGGATGGAGACCCAGTACTTC.

This clonotype was recorded a few times. This chain joins TRBV11-3 and TRBJ2-2; TRBD2 agrees at 9 bases. The germline V gene has CDR1 SGHNT and CDR2 YENEEA. The junction had 4 bases not matched to a gene; V was cut back by 5 bases and J by 3 bases. CDR3 length: 15 residues. Here the CDR3 reads CASSPSGDYTGELFF. Here the CDR3 DNA reads TGTGCCAGCAGCCCTAGCGGGGATTACACCGGGGAGCTGTTTTTT.

This clonotype was observed at least ten times. V is TRBV12-3 or TRBV12-4 and J is TRBJ1-5; D gene unclear. This CDR3 region has 15 residues. The V end lost 6 bases, the J end lost 2 bases, and 14 bases lay between the germline ends. CDR3 nucleotide sequence: TGTGCCAGCAGCTCGGGAGACACTGGCAATCAGCCCCAGCATTTT. This encodes CASSSGDTGNQPQHF.